This TCR beta chain derives from a study of T-cell memory formation after mild COVID-19. Turning to this clonotype: Its antigen is currently unknown.

TCRdb itself ran the 5' RACE reads through MiXCR, one entry per CDR3 protein. The sample contains 550,000 to 600,000 distinct CDR3 sequences, about 20% of which appear only once. General study results and limits: Specificity for SARS-CoV-2 was not confirmed among the second-wave clones peaking on day 37.

Trimming pared 3 bases from V and 6 bases from J, leaving 12 bases between. Germline V gene data show CDR1 as LNHDA and CDR2 as SQIVND (reference sequence). This CDR3 contains 14 residues. The receptor comes from an adult woman who had mild COVID-19 (a few samples of this study predate the infection). Cell type and time point are not known. Sequences were obtained from PBMCs or a T cell subset sorted from them (not recorded which). V gene TRBV19 combines with J gene TRBJ2-1; tentative D call: TRBD1 (5 bases). The DNA of the CDR3 is TGTGCCAGTAGTATGGAGCAGGGAAGCAATGAGCAGTTCTTC. This sequence encodes CASSMEQGSNEQFF.